These 26 T cell receptor beta chains were all obtained from the same sample, sequenced in a study of radiotherapy plus CTLA-4 blockade in lung cancer. Method: immunoSEQ multiplex PCR; TCRdb's copy keeps in-frame clones and lacks some. The repertoire has 50,000 to 65,000 clones, 77% of them found once; the top ten carry less than 4.5%. This material consisted of peripheral blood, taken from a patient treated with radiotherapy plus ipilimumab. These receptors all come from a human donor with non-small cell lung cancer who had a partial response to radiotherapy plus ipilimumab.

To note about this clone: The sample has other DNA sequences that encode this CDR3 too. The chain recombines TRBV9 with TRBJ2-5; 9 positions agree with TRBD2. V was pared by 0 bases and J by 5 bases, with 5 bases of the junction left unmatched. CDR1 SGDLS and CDR2 YYNGEE come from the germline V gene. The CDR3 loop spans 15 amino acids. The DNA of the CDR3 is TGTGCCAGCAGCGTAGGCGGGGGGGCCCAGGAGACCCAGTACTTC. It codes for CASSVGGGAQETQYF.

The CDR3 reads CASSRHGGELFF. The CDR3 nucleotides read TGTGCCAGCAGCCGACACGGCGGGGAGCTGTTTTTT. The rearrangement uses TRBV7-2 and TRBJ2-2; no definite D call. This CDR3 is built from 12 residues. Germline CDR1 and CDR2: SGHTA and FQGNSA. The V and J ends lost 5 bases and 7 bases respectively, with 8 bases between them. Full variable domain (outside the CDR3, taken from reference TRBV7-2 and TRBJ2-2): GAGVSQSPSNKVTEKGKDVELRCDPISGHTALYWYRQSLGQGLEFLIYFQGNSAPDKSGLPSDRFSAERTGGSVSTLTIQRTQQEDSAVYLCASSRHGGELFFGEGSRLTVL.

V and J are TRBV5-1 and TRBJ1-6, with a possible D match to TRBD1 (6 bases). V lost 4 bases to trimming and J lost 5 bases, with 13 bases between them. Germline-derived CDR1 and CDR2 are SGHRS and YFSETQ. The CDR3 is made up of 15 amino acids. CDR3 nucleotides: TGCGCCAGCAGCATTACGACAGGAGATAATTCACCCCTCCACTTT. Its translation is CASSITTGDNSPLHF.

The V and J genes are TRBV6-5 and TRBJ2-2; maybe TRBD2 (6 bases). The CDR3 runs to 14 residues. The V gene's germline CDR1 is MNHEY and CDR2 SVGAGI. The ends were cut back, 6 bases at V and 0 bases at J, with 8 bases in the middle. CDR3: CASRWGANTGELFF. The CDR3 DNA follows: TGTGCCAGCAGATGGGGGGCGAACACCGGGGAGCTGTTTTTT.

In this sample, this clone turned up once. The genes are TRBV28 and TRBJ1-2; a possible D gene is TRBD1 (6 bases). Germline V gene data show CDR1 as MDHEN and CDR2 as SYDVKM. V shed 2 bases and J shed 4 bases, with 14 bases lying between them. This CDR3 region has 15 residues. CDR3 amino acids: CASSLRDTPAYGYTF. Here the CDR3 DNA reads TGTGCCAGCAGTTTAAGGGACACCCCCGCCTATGGCTACACCTTC.

This clone has more than one count but fewer than ten. The genes are TRBV18 and TRBJ2-2, with D possibly matching TRBD1 (6 bases). Germline CDR1 reads KGHSH; CDR2 reads LQKENI. The CDR3 contains 14 residues. V shed 5 bases and J shed 6 bases, with 13 bases lying between them. The CDR3 region has the DNA TGTGCCAGCTCAAACAGGGAGAGCGCCGGGGAGCTGTTTTTT. Translation gives CASSNRESAGELFF.

The chain carries TRBV19 and TRBJ1-2; D perhaps matches TRBD1 (6 bases). CDR1 and CDR2 from the germline V gene are LNHDA and SQIVND (reference sequence). There are 11 residues in the CDR3. Trimming cost V 9 bases and J 6 bases, with 11 bases left between them. The CDR3 region has the DNA TGTGCCAGCGCCCAGGGGAATGGCTACACCTTC. It yields the protein CASAQGNGYTF.

This clone was found a few times. This chain connects TRBV4-1 to TRBJ2-7; possible D gene TRBD1, 6 bases. Germline CDR1 MGHRA, CDR2 YSYEKL. There are 14 residues in the CDR3. V lost 0 bases, J lost 1 base, and 7 bases lay in between. The CDR3 loop reads CASSQEGASYEQYF. As DNA, the CDR3 is TGCGCCAGCAGCCAAGAGGGGGCGTCCTACGAGCAGTACTTC.

This clone is a singleton in its sample. The genes are TRBV5-4 and TRBJ1-1, with D maybe TRBD1 (6 bases). The V end was cut by 6 bases, the J end by 6 bases, with 15 bases between. Germline CDR1 SGHNT, CDR2 YYREEE (reference sequence). The CDR3 loop spans 13 amino acids. Here the CDR3 reads CASNRDNRAEAFF. The CDR3 bases are TGTGCCAGCAACCGGGACAATCGCGCTGAAGCTTTCTTT. Looking up the rest from reference TRBV5-4 and TRBJ1-1 gives the full variable domain: ETGVTQSPTHLIKTRGQQVTLRCSSQSGHNTVSWYQQALGQGPQFIFQYYREEENGRGNFPPRFSGLQFPNYSSELNVNALELDDSALYLCASNRDNRAEAFFGQGTRLTVV.

The chain's CDR3 is CASSLAPGRNGYTF. CDR3 bases: TGTGCCAGCAGCTTGGCCCCAGGGAGGAATGGCTACACCTTC. V gene TRBV5-4 combines with J gene TRBJ1-2; D may be TRBD1 (5 bases). Trimming removed 0 bases at V and 6 bases at J, with 12 bases between. Germline CDR1 SGHNT, CDR2 YYREEE (reference sequence). This CDR3 region has 14 residues.

V is TRBV7-2 and J is TRBJ1-6, with TRBD1 identical over 7 bases. Germline CDR1 and CDR2: SGHTA and FQGNSA. There are 14 residues in the CDR3. The ends lost 7 bases at V and 11 bases at J; junction bases unmatched: 11. CDR3 bases: TGTGCCAGCACCCTCACAGGGGTTGGGGCACCCCTCCACTTT. Protein sequence: CASTLTGVGAPLHF. The full variable domain, with the rest looked up from reference TRBV7-2 and TRBJ1-6, is GAGVSQSPSNKVTEKGKDVELRCDPISGHTALYWYRQSLGQGLEFLIYFQGNSAPDKSGLPSDRFSAERTGGSVSTLTIQRTQQEDSAVYLCASTLTGVGAPLHFGNGTRLTVT.

This chain connects TRBV6-6 to TRBJ2-7; TRBD2 aligns across 12 bases. V shed 7 bases, J shed 2 bases, and the junction held 6 bases outside the gene matches. This CDR3 spans 15 amino acids. Per the germline V gene, CDR1 is MNHNY and CDR2 is SVGAGI (reference sequence). The CDR3 DNA is TGTGCCAGCACTCTGACTAGCGGGGGAACCTACGAGCAGTACTTC. Residues: CASTLTSGGTYEQYF.

This rearrangement joins TRBV5-1 to TRBJ1-6; D is possibly TRBD1 (5 bases). This CDR3 is 18 amino acids long. The V gene's germline CDR1 is SGHRS and CDR2 YFSETQ. V lost 1 base to trimming and J lost 0 bases, with 14 bases between them. DNA for the CDR3: TGCGCCAGCAGCTTGAAGGGGCAGGACAACTCCTATAATTCACCCCTCCACTTT. Translation gives CASSLKGQDNSYNSPLHF.

As DNA, the CDR3 is TGTGCCAGCAGTTCCCTACAGGGGGCCCCGCACGAGCAGTACTTC. Its protein product is CASSSLQGAPHEQYF. The chain has TRBV6-5 and TRBJ2-7; 9 bases agree with TRBD1. Looked up from germline, CDR1 is MNHEY and CDR2 is SVGAGI. V lost 4 bases and J lost 5; bases outside the gene matches: 9. The length of the CDR3 is 15 residues.

This rearrangement joins TRBV29-1 to TRBJ2-7, with TRBD1 matching 7 bases. Germline CDR1 SQVTM, CDR2 ANQGSEA. The CDR3 is made up of 12 amino acids. J gave up 6 bases and V 6 bases, and 8 bases lay outside the gene matches. CDR3 sequence reads: CSVTTGVSEQYF. In DNA, the CDR3 is TGCAGCGTCACTACAGGGGTTAGCGAGCAGTACTTC.

This chain connects TRBV4-1 to TRBJ1-5; D is uncertain. The CDR3 length is 15 residues. Trimming removed 1 base at V and 2 bases at J, with 9 bases between. From germline, CDR1 is MGHRA and CDR2 YSYEKL. Written as DNA, the CDR3 is TGCGCCAGCAGCCAAGCGGTCATGGGCAATCAGCCCCAGCATTTT. Translating it yields CASSQAVMGNQPQHF.

The chain uses TRBV6-1 and TRBJ1-2; 11 bases line up with TRBD1. This CDR3 is built from 15 residues. Germline loops: CDR1 MNHNS, CDR2 SASEGT. V dropped 1 base and J dropped 2; count of bases not matched to a gene: 0. The CDR3 here is CASSEGTGGNYGYTF. DNA for the CDR3: TGTGCCAGCAGTGAAGGGACAGGGGGCAACTATGGCTACACCTTC.

This chain uses TRBV6-6 with TRBJ2-7; 9 bases are a match to TRBD1. Germline CDR1 is MNHNY and CDR2 is SVGAGI (reference sequence). Germline trimming cut 8 bases from V and 5 bases from J; bases unmatched to any gene: 10. The CDR3 loop spans 14 amino acids. The CDR3 coding sequence is TGTGCCAGCGGATCCGGGACAGGGTCTGACGAGCAGTACTTC. Translation: CASGSGTGSDEQYF.

This rearrangement joins TRBV19 to TRBJ1-1; no reliable D call. The CDR3 covers 14 residues. Germline assignment: CDR1 LNHDA and CDR2 SQIVND (reference sequence). Trimming pared 7 bases from V and 1 base from J, leaving 13 bases between. CDR3 in amino acids: CASTPVGGNTEAFF. The CDR3, as DNA: TGTGCCAGTACCCCCGTCGGAGGGAACACTGAAGCTTTCTTT.

This clone was detected a few times. The CDR3 here is CAWDREGNQPQHF. The CDR3 region has the DNA TGTGCCTGGGACAGGGAGGGCAATCAGCCCCAGCATTTT. The chain couples TRBV30 to TRBJ1-5; TRBD1 matches 7 bases. Germline CDR1 reads GTSNPN; CDR2 reads SVGIG (reference sequence). J was trimmed by 2 bases and V by 5 bases; bases with no gene match: 3. The CDR3 is made up of 13 amino acids.

V gene TRBV2 combines with J gene TRBJ2-3, with 10 bases matching TRBD2. V lost 0 bases, J lost 4 bases, and 4 bases stayed unmatched. Germline CDR1 SNHLY, CDR2 FYNNEI. The CDR3 loop spans 16 amino acids. The DNA of the CDR3 is TGTGCCAGCAGTGAAGCTCCTAGCGGGGGTGCAGATACGCAGTATTTT. As protein: CASSEAPSGGADTQYF.

The V gene is TRBV6-6, the J gene TRBJ2-7; D gene ambiguous. The CDR3 extends over 14 amino acids. Germline CDR1 MNHNY, CDR2 SVGAGI (reference sequence). Trimming pared 6 bases from V and 5 bases from J, leaving 17 bases between. The CDR3 DNA sequence: TGTGCCAGCAGGAAGACCCTTCGTCGGGACGAGCAGTACTTC. This translates into CASRKTLRRDEQYF.

The genes are TRBV7-9 and TRBJ2-1; perhaps TRBD2 as D (7 bases). This CDR3 contains 17 residues. Germline CDR1 is SEHNR and CDR2 is FQNEAQ (reference sequence). Trimming cost V 5 bases and J 0 bases, with 17 bases left between them. For the CDR3, the DNA is TGTGCCAGCAGCCCCCACTGGCGGGGGCCCTCCTACAATGAGCAGTTCTTC. Protein product: CASSPHWRGPSYNEQFF.

Here the CDR3 DNA reads TGTGCCAGCAGCCTTGAGTACGAGCAGTACTTC. It yields the protein CASSLEYEQYF. The V and J genes are TRBV7-2 and TRBJ2-7; D is unresolved. The CDR3 length is 11 residues. Germline CDR1 SGHTA, CDR2 FQGNSA. Trimming removed 5 bases at V and 4 bases at J, with 6 bases between.

J is TRBJ1-2 and V is TRBV4-2, with D possibly TRBD1 on 5 matching bases. Germline V gene data show CDR1 as LGHNA and CDR2 as YNFKEQ. The CDR3 is made up of 15 amino acids. Between the trimmed V and J ends, which lost 3 bases and 1 base, there was a span of 12 bases. The CDR3 loop reads CASSHLTGINYGYTF. As DNA, the CDR3 is TGTGCCAGCAGCCACTTAACAGGAATTAACTATGGCTACACCTTC.

The V call is TRBV12-5, the J call TRBJ2-1; D not resolved. CDR1 is LGHNT, CDR2 FRNRAP, per germline. The CDR3 is 11 residues long. Between the trimmed V and J ends, which lost 4 bases and 6 bases, there was a span of 4 bases. CDR3 residues: CASGSFNEQFF. CDR3 in DNA: TGTGCTAGTGGTTCGTTCAATGAGCAGTTCTTC. Filled out from reference TRBV12-5 and TRBJ2-1, the complete variable domain reads DARVTQTPRHKVTEMGQEVTMRCQPILGHNTVFWYRQTMMQGLELLAYFRNRAPLDDSGMPKDRFSAEMPDATLATLKIQPSEPRDSAVYFCASGSFNEQFFGPGTRLTVL.